The 25 T cell receptor beta chains presented below share a single source sample, sequenced in a study of molecular identifiers for immune sequencing clone quantification. MiXCR, applied by TCRdb to the PCR reads, yields one record per CDR3 protein. Of about half a million distinct CDR3 sequences in the sample, around 23% were seen once. The sample consisted of naive CD8+ T cells from blood, with Jurkat cell RNA spiked in. As to subset: FACS-sorted CD8+CD4-CCR7+CD45RA+ naive T cells. The receptors stem from a human donor in good health. Some libraries in this study had Jurkat cell RNA spiked in.

Comment on this clonotype: A much larger clone lies a single base off, so this may be a read error. The chain uses TRBV5-3 and TRBJ2-5, with a tentative D call TRBD2 (6 bases). TRBV5-3 is an ORF for which the function is uncertain. With 5 bases removed from V and 5 bases from J, the gap between germline ends came to 13 bases. The CDR3 consists of 13 residues. This CDR3 is CARRSGLRETQYF. CDR3 nucleotide sequence: TGTGCCAGAAGATCGGGACTGCGGGAGACCCAGTACTTC.

This clonotype was recorded many times. The chain employs TRBV12-3 or TRBV12-4 and TRBJ1-5, with unresolved D. The CDR3 is 15 amino acids. V shed 3 bases and J shed 4 bases, with 13 bases lying between them. The DNA for the CDR3 is TGTGCCAGCAGTTTTGGGGTGGGGAAGAATCAGCCCCAGCATTTT. Translation: CASSFGVGKNQPQHF.

This clonotype was counted at least ten times. This sequence joins TRBV28 and TRBJ2-3; TRBD2 matches at 8 bases. The V and J ends lost 1 base and 4 bases, in that order; junction bases with no gene match: 10. The CDR3 has 17 amino acids. CDR1 is MDHEN and CDR2 is SYDVKM in the germline V gene. CDR3 sequence reads: CASSLSSGLGESDTQYF. In nucleotides, the CDR3 is TGTGCCAGCAGTTTATCTTCGGGACTAGGGGAGTCAGATACGCAGTATTTT.

Ten or more counts support this clonotype. J is TRBJ2-7 and V is TRBV7-6, with D uncertain. The CDR3 runs 13 residues. V was pared by 1 base and J by 6 bases, with 10 bases between. Germline assignment: CDR1 SGHVS and CDR2 FNYEAQ. The CDR3 sequence is CASSLVSGPEQYF. The CDR3 bases are TGTGCCAGCAGCTTAGTATCCGGTCCCGAGCAGTACTTC.

A remark on this clonotype: A junction boundary mismatches the germline segment, possibly from a read error. The chain couples TRBV7-9 to TRBJ2-3, with 8 bases identical to TRBD2. This CDR3 spans 16 amino acids. Germline V CDR1 and CDR2: SEHNR, FQNEAQ (reference sequence). The CDR3 protein is CAGSPEGREVTDTQYF. Here the CDR3 DNA reads TGTGCCGGCAGCCCCGAGGGGCGGGAGGTAACAGATACGCAGTATTTT.

This clonotype was recorded once. The chain recombines TRBV12-3 or TRBV12-4 with TRBJ2-1, with TRBD2 identical over 9 bases. Trimming took 5 bases from V and 5 from J; bases not matched to a gene: 10. The CDR3 loop spans 16 amino acids. CDR3 coding DNA: TGTGCCAGCAGTCCCCTCATAGCGGGAGTTGACAATGAGCAGTTCTTC. Amino acid sequence: CASSPLIAGVDNEQFF.

This sequence joins TRBV21-1 and TRBJ2-2; TRBD2 is the table's D call, not checked against the DNA. TRBV21-1 is designated a pseudogene. The CDR3 covers 21 residues. This chain's CDR3 is CASSRDREGTSGKTNTGELFF. CDR3 in DNA: TGTGCCAGCAGCAGGGACAGGGAAGGGACTAGCGGGAAAACGAACACCGGGGAGCTGTTTTTT.

This clonotype has just a few counts. The chain employs TRBV28 and TRBJ2-7; no firm D call. CDR3 length: 14 residues. Germline loops: CDR1 MDHEN, CDR2 SYDVKM. With 3 bases removed from V and 9 bases from J, the gap between germline ends came to 18 bases. This CDR3 is CASSFGSGFAGQYF. In DNA, the CDR3 is TGTGCCAGCAGTTTTGGTTCCGGTTTCGCAGGGCAGTACTTC.

Points on this clonotype: A single base separates this from a much larger clone, so it may be a read error. The conserved closing phenylalanine or tryptophan is absent in this CDR3, likely reflecting a read error. CDR3 region: CASSPHLGAGTDTQYS. The CDR3 coding sequence is TGTGCCAGCAGTCCCCACTTAGGGGCCGGAACAGATACGCAGTATTCT. The chain employs TRBV2 and TRBJ2-3; TRBD1 might be the D (5 bases). The CDR3 consists of 16 residues. The V gene lost 5 bases and the J gene lost 3 bases, with 18 bases spanning the gap. Germline V gene sequence: CDR1 SNHLY, CDR2 FYNNEI.

This clonotype turned up a few times. The CDR3 nucleotides are TGTGCCAGCAGTTTATCCTACTACGAGCAGTACTTC. Its protein is CASSLSYYEQYF. The rearrangement uses TRBV12-3 or TRBV12-4 and TRBJ2-7; D ambiguous. There are 12 residues in the CDR3. The V end was cut by 2 bases, the J end by 3 bases, with 5 bases between.

The CDR3 loop is CASSLLTPGQGGHEQYF. The CDR3 DNA reads as TGTGCCAGCAGCTTGCTTACCCCGGGACAGGGGGGTCACGAGCAGTACTTC. V and J are TRBV7-9 and TRBJ2-7, with 11 bases that match TRBD1. In germline, CDR1 is SEHNR, CDR2 FQNEAQ (reference sequence). The CDR3 has 17 residues. The junction had 12 bases not matched to a gene; V was cut back by 3 bases and J by 5 bases. Drawing the rest from reference TRBV7-9 and TRBJ2-7, the complete variable domain is DTGVSQNPRHKITKRGQNVTFRCDPISEHNRLYWYRQTLGQGPEFLTYFQNEAQLEKSRLLSDRFSAERPKGSFSTLEIQRTEQGDSAMYLCASSLLTPGQGGHEQYFGPGTRLTVT.

In its sample, this clonotype was seen a few times. V gene TRBV20-1 combines with J gene TRBJ1-4; 11 positions match TRBD1. Germline loops: CDR1 DFQATT, CDR2 SNEGSKA (reference sequence). CDR3 size: 15 residues. V lost 3 bases and J lost 7; bases outside the gene matches: 7. The CDR3 is CSARETGQGVEKLFF. The CDR3 DNA follows: TGCAGTGCTAGGGAAACGGGACAGGGGGTTGAAAAACTGTTTTTT.

CDR3: CATSRGLTASSYNEQFF. Here the CDR3 DNA reads TGTGCCACCAGCAGAGGTCTAACGGCTAGCTCCTACAATGAGCAGTTCTTC. The chain recombines TRBV15 with TRBJ2-1; D unresolved. This CDR3 contains 17 residues. CDR1 is LNHNV and CDR2 is YYDKDF in the germline V gene (reference sequence). V was shortened by 1 base and J by 0 bases, with 13 bases between the two germline ends.

This clonotype was counted many times. The rearrangement joins TRBV14 to TRBJ2-7, with 7 bases matching TRBD1. The trim removed 8 bases at V and 6 bases at J, leaving 10 bases unmatched. CDR3 size: 13 residues. Germline V lookup: CDR1 SGHDN, CDR2 FVKESK. Here the CDR3 reads CASGPDRTGEQYF. CDR3 DNA: TGTGCCAGCGGACCGGACAGGACGGGCGAGCAGTACTTC.

This chain uses TRBV27 with TRBJ2-3, with TRBD1 matching over 12 bases. With V trimmed by 4 bases and J by 5 bases, 7 bases remained unmatched. The V gene's germline CDR1 is MNHEY and CDR2 SMNVEV (reference sequence). The CDR3 sequence is 16 residues long. The CDR3 DNA reads as TGTGCCAGCAGTTCCCGGGACAGGGGGCGGGTAGATACGCAGTATTTT. Amino acid sequence: CASSSRDRGRVDTQYF.

The chain carries TRBV28 and TRBJ1-1, with D possibly TRBD1 on 5 matching bases. Germline assignment: CDR1 MDHEN and CDR2 SYDVKM. This CDR3 comprises 14 residues. The V and J ends lost 5 bases and 4 bases respectively, with 14 bases between them. The CDR3 sequence is CASSPWTTGTEAFF. The DNA of the CDR3 is TGTGCCAGCAGTCCATGGACAACTGGCACTGAAGCTTTCTTT.

To note about this clonotype: At one end, the junction sequence differs from germline, possibly due to a read error. V gene TRBV12-3 or TRBV12-4 combines with J gene TRBJ2-7; 7 bases fit TRBD2. CDR3 length: 14 residues. This CDR3 reads CASSVGGSSYKQYF. The CDR3 bases are TGTGCCAGCAGTGTTGGCGGGAGCTCCTACAAGCAGTACTTC.

This clonotype was counted many times. This rearrangement joins TRBV19 to TRBJ1-4, with D maybe TRBD1 (5 bases). Per germline, CDR1 LNHDA and CDR2 SQIVND (reference sequence). This CDR3 is 12 amino acids long. Between the trimmed V and J ends, which lost 9 bases and 6 bases, there was a span of 11 bases. The CDR3 region has the DNA TGTGCCAGCCGGGACGGAGATGAAAAACTGTTTTTT. Translating gives CASRDGDEKLFF.

The genes are TRBV20-1 and TRBJ2-2, with D possibly matching TRBD1 (6 bases). Trimming removed 2 bases from V and 0 bases from J, with 13 bases in between. CDR3 length: 16 amino acids. Per the germline V gene, CDR1 is DFQATT and CDR2 is SNEGSKA (reference sequence). The CDR3 spells CSARPGQKANTGELFF. Here the CDR3 DNA reads TGCAGTGCTAGACCAGGACAGAAAGCGAACACCGGGGAGCTGTTTTTT.

This clonotype was recorded at least ten times. V usage is TRBV7-6 and J usage is TRBJ2-3; D remains unclear. Germline lookup yields CDR1 SGHVS and CDR2 FNYEAQ. Trimming shortened V by 5 bases and J by 4 bases, and 10 bases separated the two germline ends. The CDR3 runs 13 residues. As DNA, the CDR3 is TGTGCCAGCAGCGGTACTTCCGCAGATACGCAGTATTTT. Protein sequence: CASSGTSADTQYF.

DNA of the CDR3: TGTGCCATCGGAGAACTATATAATGAAAAACTGTTTTTT. Its protein is CAIGELYNEKLFF. V usage is TRBV10-3 and J usage is TRBJ1-4; D gene ambiguous. Trimming removed 8 bases at V and 4 bases at J, with 11 bases between. CDR1 is ENHRY, CDR2 SYGVKD, per germline. The length of the CDR3 is 13 residues.

V is TRBV10-1 and J is TRBJ2-1; D possibly uses TRBD1 or TRBD2 (6 bases each). The length of the CDR3 is 17 residues. V was clipped by 0 bases and J by 2 bases, with 14 bases between them. Germline CDR1 is WNHNN and CDR2 is SYGVQD (reference sequence). CDR3: CASSESSPGAAYNEQFF. CDR3 bases: TGCGCCAGCAGTGAGTCGAGTCCGGGGGCCGCCTACAATGAGCAGTTCTTC.

The genes are TRBV27 and TRBJ2-2; D is undetermined. The CDR3 has 14 residues. CDR1 is MNHEY and CDR2 is SMNVEV in the germline V gene (reference sequence). Trimming cost V 5 bases and J 1 base, with 8 bases left between them. The CDR3 here is CASSKTRNTGELFF. The CDR3 nucleotides are TGTGCCAGCAGTAAGACGCGGAACACCGGGGAGCTGTTTTTT.

On this clonotype: This may come from a read error, since a much larger clone is one base off. J is TRBJ1-5 and V is TRBV6-6, with D perhaps matching TRBD1 (6 bases). Germline assignment: CDR1 MNHNY and CDR2 SVGAGI (reference sequence). The CDR3 sequence is 15 residues long. The CDR3 DNA sequence: TGTACCAGCAGGGAACAGGGTTATAGCAATCAGCCCCAGCATTTT. As protein: CTSREQGYSNQPQHF.

The sample holds one count of this clonotype. The conserved closing phenylalanine or tryptophan is absent in this CDR3, likely reflecting a read error. This chain connects TRBV5-3 to TRBJ2-7; the D gene is possibly TRBD1 (8 bases). TRBV5-3 counts as an open reading frame of uncertain function. The CDR3 consists of 18 residues. CDR3 nucleotides: TGTGCCAGCAGCTCCCCCTTGGGGGGGGACAGGACTGAATACGAGCAGTACTCC. Protein: CASSSPLGGDRTEYEQYS.